The T cell receptor (beta chain) described here comes from a study of shared clonotypes between healthy human individuals. CDR1 and CDR2 from the germline V gene are SNHLY and FYNNEI. V was clipped by 4 bases and J by 4 bases, with 5 bases between them. The CDR3 is 11 residues long. This clone was counted only a few times. The sample has other DNA sequences that encode this CDR3 too. Sequencing was performed with immunoSEQ multiplex PCR; in TCRdb, only in-frame clones are kept and a portion is missing. The table lists 600,000 or so clones, approximately 95% of them singletons. The naive CD8 subset, CD45RO-negative cells positively selected for CCR7, excluded terminally differentiated effector memory CD45RA+ cells.

The origin of this receptor is a woman in her 30s in good health. The rearrangement links TRBV2 to TRBJ2-7; D could derive from TRBD1 or TRBD2 (5 bases each). Sequenced sample: naive CD8+ T cells sorted from blood. CDR3 amino acids: CASSGGYEQYF. CDR3 DNA: TGTGCCAGCAGTGGGGGGTACGAGCAGTACTTC.